In this sample, the clone carrying this T cell receptor (beta chain) turned up a few times. Its antigen is as yet unknown. The sample originates from a study of identifying expanded T cells in peripheral blood. V gave up 6 bases and J gave up 4 bases, with 15 bases separating them. The CDR3 totals 14 residues. From germline, CDR1 is LNHDA and CDR2 SQIVND (reference sequence). Healthy donors had no documented immune events, such as infections, while sampled. The assay was immunoSEQ multiplex PCR, and TCRdb's table has in-frame clones only and misses some. The table shows tens of thousands of clones, with 70% to 90% occurring only once. Findings and caveats of the study: Clone count variance between roughly 2-week samples rose with total template count. Differentially abundant clones: 1 to 1.5 between replicates, approximately 15 at 2 to 3 weeks, approximately 19 at four.

The chain recombines TRBV19 with TRBJ2-5; tentative D call: TRBD1 (6 bases). The material sequenced was blood. The sequence derives from a person aged 18-70 years in good health. CDR3 coding DNA: TGTGCCAGTAGAAAGAGGGGCAGGGGAGAGACCCAGTACTTC. Its translation is CASRKRGRGETQYF. The full variable domain, in which reference TRBV19 and TRBJ2-5 provide the parts outside the CDR3, is DGGITQSPKYLFRKEGQNVTLSCEQNLNHDAMYWYRQDPGQGLRLIYYSQIVNDFQKGDIAEGYSVSREKKESFPLTVTSAQKNPTAFYLCASRKRGRGETQYFGPGTRLLVL.